The sequence of this T cell receptor beta chain was determined in a study of a mutant IDH1 vaccine in newly diagnosed glioma. Assay used: immunoSEQ multiplex PCR; TCRdb lists only in-frame clones, some missing. The sample lists about 20,000 clones; roughly four fifths were seen once. The CDR3 length is 13 residues. Looked up from germline, CDR1 is SGDLS and CDR2 is YYNGEE. V was cut by 0 bases and J by 6 bases, with 6 bases left in between. This clone was counted between two and nine times. Its antigen remains unidentified. Noted time point: week 23, last vaccination. All doses held 300 ug of mutant IDH1 20-mer peptide, with topical imiquimod.

The rearrangement joins TRBV9 to TRBJ2-2; no firm D call. This sample comprised PBMCs, obtained from a glioma patient whose treatment included an IDH1 peptide vaccine. This receptor was taken from a man aged 25 to 45 with glioma. The CDR3 nucleotides are TGTGCCAGCAGCGTAGGAGTTCCCGGGGAGCTGTTTTTT. Translation gives CASSVGVPGELFF.